This T cell receptor (beta chain) appears in the sequencing data of a study of T-cell memory formation after mild COVID-19. This clonotype was recorded at least ten times. TCRdb recomputed calls from the 5' RACE reads with MiXCR, one row per CDR3 protein. The sample yields around 83,000 distinct CDR3 sequences, around 27% seen once. V gave up 2 bases and J gave up 2 bases; unmatched junction bases: 4. Germline assignment: CDR1 SGHRS and CDR2 YFSETQ. The CDR3 extends over 15 amino acids. Sequences were obtained from PBMCs or a T cell subset sorted from them (not recorded which). The sequence came from a man aged 18 to 35 who had mild COVID-19 (a few samples of this study predate the infection). Cell type and time point are not known. The chain is built from TRBV5-1 and TRBJ2-3; 8 nucleotides agree with TRBD2. CDR3 loop: CASSFLLADTDTQYF. Here the CDR3 DNA reads TGCGCCAGCAGCTTCTTACTAGCGGACACAGATACGCAGTATTTT.